A selection of T cell receptor beta chains follows, all from one sample in a study of naive and memory T cell subsets. One entry per CDR3 protein results from TCRdb running MiXCR on the UMI-ligation and nested PCR reads. The sample contains under 150,000 distinct CDR3 sequences, about 20% of which appear only once. The sequencing input was naive CD8+ T cells from blood. Every receptor here comes from a human donor in good health. CDR3s include the opening cysteine and the closing phenylalanine or tryptophan. Each record gives: clone size, J gene, D gene, V gene, CDR3 protein, CDR3 DNA. A D gene is named only where the DNA matches it firmly. Not all rows give a size; the values are once, few, many and, for expanded clones, a class.

few | TRBJ2-3 | - | TRBV9 | CASSVFERIDTDTQYF | TGTGCCAGCAGCGTTTTTGAGCGAATAGACACAGATACGCAGTATTTT
- | TRBJ2-2 | - | TRBV7-2 | CASTAGTSNTGELFF | TGTGCCAGCACCGCCGGGACTTCGAACACCGGGGAGCTGTTTTTT
- | TRBJ2-6 | - | TRBV6-5 | CASSYQGSGANVLTF | TGTGCCAGCAGTTATCAGGGCTCTGGGGCCAACGTCCTGACTTTC
few | TRBJ2-3 | - | TRBV27 | CASYGVADTQYF | TGTGCCAGCTACGGAGTCGCAGATACGCAGTATTTT
few | TRBJ2-1 | TRBD2 | TRBV2 | CAKTGTSGVNEQFF | TGTGCCAAAACCGGGACTAGCGGCGTTAATGAGCAGTTCTTC
few | TRBJ2-7 | TRBD2 | TRBV28 | CASSLQGGTSGISYEQYF | TGTGCCAGCAGTTTACAAGGGGGAACTAGCGGTATCTCCTACGAGCAGTACTTC
- | TRBJ2-3 | - | TRBV6-1 | CASSDGGATDTQYF | TGTGCCAGCAGTGATGGGGGGGCCACAGATACGCAGTATTTT
once | TRBJ2-2 | - | TRBV27 | CASGPHTGELFF | TGTGCCAGCGGCCCCCACACCGGGGAGCTGTTTTTT
few | TRBJ1-3 | - | TRBV10-3 | CAISEPLDGNTIYF | TGTGCCATCAGTGAGCCTCTGGATGGAAACACCATATATTTT
- | TRBJ2-7 | TRBD1 | TRBV28 | CASSTQGQGREQYF | TGTGCCAGCAGTACCCAGGGACAGGGACGCGAGCAGTACTTC
- | TRBJ1-3 | TRBD1 | TRBV10-3 | CAIRTTGVNGNTIYF | TGTGCCATCAGAACGACAGGGGTAAATGGAAACACCATATATTTT
few | TRBJ2-7 | TRBD1 | TRBV28 | CASSRDRVGSYEQYF | TGTGCCAGCAGTCGTGACAGGGTCGGCTCCTACGAGCAGTACTTC
few | TRBJ1-1 | - | TRBV6-5 | CASSTPQNPTEAFF | TGTGCCAGCAGTACGCCTCAGAACCCCACTGAAGCTTTCTTT
- | TRBJ2-1 | - | TRBV2 | CASSEDDFGGQTYNEQFF | TGTGCCAGCAGTGAAGATGATTTCGGCGGGCAAACCTACAATGAGCAGTTCTTC
few | TRBJ2-1 | - | TRBV9 | CASSVDSSYNEQFF | TGTGCCAGCAGCGTGGATAGCTCCTACAATGAGCAGTTCTTC
- | TRBJ2-6 | - | TRBV7-3 | CASSDDAGAGANVLTF | TGTGCCAGCAGCGACGACGCAGGTGCTGGGGCCAACGTCCTGACTTTC
- | TRBJ2-7 | - | TRBV11-2 | CASSLVRGSEQYF | TGTGCCAGCAGCTTAGTTAGGGGCTCTGAGCAGTACTTC
- | TRBJ2-5 | TRBD2 | TRBV4-3 | CASSQDGLREAGDQETQYF | TGCGCCAGCAGCCAAGACGGGTTAAGGGAAGCGGGGGACCAAGAGACCCAGTACTTC
- | TRBJ1-1 | TRBD1 | TRBV28 | CASSIRFSGGTEAFF | TGTGCCAGCAGTATCCGGTTTTCAGGGGGCACTGAAGCTTTCTTT
few | TRBJ2-7 | - | TRBV29-1 | CSVRGGGRASYEQYF | TGCAGCGTCCGGGGAGGGGGGAGAGCGTCCTACGAGCAGTACTTC
- | TRBJ1-2 | - | TRBV4-1 | CASSQAGSRDGYTF | TGCGCCAGCAGCCAAGCTGGGAGCAGGGATGGCTACACCTTC
- | TRBJ2-1 | - | TRBV6-2/TRBV6-3 | CASSYTSYNEQFF | TGTGCCAGCAGTTATACGTCCTACAATGAGCAGTTCTTC
- | TRBJ1-6 | - | TRBV14 | CASSQQGHSPLHF | TGTGCCAGCAGCCAACAGGGGCATTCACCCCTCCACTTT
- | TRBJ2-1 | TRBD2 | TRBV7-8 | CASSWLAGGDEQFF | TGTGCCAGCAGCTGGCTAGCGGGAGGCGATGAGCAGTTCTTC
- | TRBJ2-7 | - | TRBV9 | CASSVSRRLYRNFYEQYF | TGTGCCAGCAGCGTATCCAGACGGCTCTACAGGAATTTCTACGAGCAGTACTTC
- | TRBJ2-3 | - | TRBV6-2/TRBV6-3 | CASSYGGEDTDTQYF | TGTGCCAGCAGTTACGGCGGAGAAGACACAGATACGCAGTATTTT
- | TRBJ2-2 | - | TRBV29-1 | CSVVPLGGELFF | TGCAGCGTTGTTCCGCTAGGCGGGGAGCTGTTTTTT
once | TRBJ2-5 | TRBD2 | TRBV7-2 | CASSLMVAGGGETQYF | TGTGCCAGCAGCTTAATGGTAGCGGGAGGTGGGGAGACCCAGTACTTC
few | TRBJ2-7 | - | TRBV7-9 | CASSSGPIYEQYF | TGTGCCAGCAGCTCGGGACCGATCTACGAGCAGTACTTC
- | TRBJ2-6 | TRBD1 | TRBV5-1 | CASSRWTGVSSGANVLTF | TGCGCCAGCAGCCGGTGGACAGGGGTGAGCTCTGGGGCCAACGTCCTGACTTTC
once | TRBJ2-5 | TRBD2 | TRBV5-4 | CAVGTRLQETQYF | TGTGCCGTTGGGACTAGACTTCAAGAGACCCAGTACTTC
few | TRBJ1-4 | - | TRBV5-1 | CALWTSPEATNEKLFF | TGCGCCCTCTGGACGTCCCCCGAGGCAACTAATGAAAAACTGTTTTTT
few | TRBJ1-2 | - | TRBV29-1 | CSVEDGLGRGHGYTF | TGCAGCGTTGAAGACGGTCTGGGCAGGGGCCATGGCTACACCTTC
few | TRBJ2-2 | TRBD2 | TRBV6-2/TRBV6-3 | CASSYHEAGGRGTGELFF | TGTGCCAGCAGCTACCACGAAGCGGGAGGCCGTGGCACCGGGGAGCTGTTTTTT
few | TRBJ2-1 | - | TRBV7-8 | CASSLMGEQFF | TGTGCCAGCAGCTTAATGGGTGAGCAGTTCTTC
few | TRBJ2-7 | - | TRBV2 | CASIRQGGGEQYF | TGTGCCAGCATCCGGCAAGGAGGTGGCGAGCAGTACTTC
- | TRBJ2-1 | TRBD1 | TRBV25-1 | CASSDYRGPNNEQFF | TGTGCCAGCAGTGACTACAGGGGGCCAAACAATGAGCAGTTCTTC
- | TRBJ2-1 | - | TRBV12-3/TRBV12-4 | CASRDRDGDNEQFF | TGTGCCAGCAGAGACCGAGACGGAGACAATGAGCAGTTCTTC
many | TRBJ1-2 | - | TRBV29-1 | CSVLAAAPNYGYTF | TGCAGCGTTTTGGCAGCCGCACCTAACTATGGCTACACCTTC
- | TRBJ2-3 | TRBD2 | TRBV7-6 | CASSLLAGADTQYF | TGTGCCAGCAGCTTGCTAGCGGGAGCCGATACGCAGTATTTT